The 17 T cell receptor beta chains given below trace back to one sample, sequenced in a study of T cells in Graves' hyperthyroidism and ophthalmopathy. The CDR3 regions of TCR beta were amplified from RNA transcripts. A first-round RT-PCR of the TCR CDR3 used the HTBI primer set. MiXCR, run by TCRdb on the multiplex PCR reads, gives a single entry per CDR3 protein. The sample carries about 640,000 distinct CDR3 sequences, under 25% recorded once. Sample: blood. The receptors were sampled from a man aged 25-45 years with Graves' ophthalmopathy.

V and J are TRBV7-6 and TRBJ2-5, with TRBD2 identical over 8 bases. Germline assignment: CDR1 SGHVS and CDR2 FNYEAQ. The CDR3 consists of 13 residues. Trimming cost V 5 bases and J 7 bases; bases outside gene matches: 6. CDR3 loop: CASSPRGGGTQYF. Here the CDR3 DNA reads TGTGCCAGCAGCCCCCGGGGGGGAGGGACCCAGTACTTC. Full variable domain (outside the CDR3, taken from reference TRBV7-6 and TRBJ2-5): GAGVSQSPRYKVTKRGQDVALRCDPISGHVSLYWYRQALGQGPEFLTYFNYEAQQDKSGLPNDRFSAERPEGSISTLTIQRTEQRDSAMYRCASSPRGGGTQYFGPGTRLLVL.

CDR3 sequence (DNA): TGTGCCAGCAGTGATCGCCCCGGGGAGCTGTTTTTT. Protein product: CASSDRPGELFF. The rearrangement links TRBV2 to TRBJ2-2; no firm D call. The germline V and J ends were trimmed by 3 bases and 6 bases, with 5 bases remaining between them. The germline V gene has CDR1 SNHLY and CDR2 FYNNEI. The CDR3 has 12 amino acids.

This clonotype was counted between two and nine times. The J gene is TRBJ1-6, the V gene TRBV28; D unclear. Germline V CDR1 and CDR2: MDHEN, SYDVKM. The CDR3 has 15 residues. The ends were cut back, 4 bases at V and 5 bases at J, with 12 bases in the middle. The CDR3 sequence: CASSSSGLNNSPLHF. The CDR3 nucleotides read TGTGCCAGCAGTTCGTCGGGGTTGAATAATTCACCCCTCCACTTT.

The chain is built from TRBV13 and TRBJ2-3; D tentatively fits TRBD1 or TRBD2 (5 bases each). The CDR3 covers 17 residues. Germline lookup yields CDR1 PRHDT and CDR2 FYEKMQ (reference sequence). Trimming left V 0 bases short and J 3 bases short, with 16 bases between. CDR3 protein: CASSLGSGTAATDTQYF. The DNA for the CDR3 is TGTGCCAGCAGCTTAGGATCCGGGACCGCGGCGACAGATACGCAGTATTTT.

This chain links TRBV29-1 with TRBJ1-1, with no clear D. This CDR3 region has 14 residues. The germline CDR1 and CDR2 sequences are SQVTM and ANQGSEA. V lost 4 bases, J lost 0 bases, and 12 bases lay in between. CDR3 nucleotides: TGCAGCGTTGTGTCGGCTCTTTTGAACACTGAAGCTTTCTTT. Translating it yields CSVVSALLNTEAFF. Filled out from reference TRBV29-1 and TRBJ1-1, the complete variable domain reads SAVISQKPSRDICQRGTSLTIQCQVDSQVTMMFWYRQQPGQSLTLIATANQGSEATYESGFVIDKFPISRPNLTFSTLTVSNMSPEDSSIYLCSVVSALLNTEAFFGQGTRLTVV.

The chain uses TRBV4-2 and TRBJ2-1; D possibly corresponds to TRBD2 (5 bases). The germline V gene encodes CDR1 LGHNA and CDR2 YNFKEQ. The CDR3 sequence is 13 residues long. Trimming removed 2 bases from V and 11 bases from J, with 13 bases in between. CDR3 nucleotide sequence: TGTGCCAGCAGCCAACCCGGGAAGAATAAGCAGTTCTTC. Translation gives CASSQPGKNKQFF.

This clonotype was counted ten times or more. In DNA, the CDR3 is TGTGCCAGCAGCGTAGGAGAACTAGCGGGAGAGACCCAGTACTTC. It encodes CASSVGELAGETQYF. The J gene is TRBJ2-5, the V gene TRBV9, with TRBD2 identical over 9 bases. CDR1 is SGDLS and CDR2 is YYNGEE in the germline V gene. The CDR3 consists of 15 residues. J gave up 4 bases and V 0 bases, and 4 bases lay outside the gene matches.

This clonotype came up a few times. V is TRBV6-1 and J is TRBJ1-1, with D perhaps matching TRBD1 (5 bases). CDR1 and CDR2 from the germline V gene are MNHNS and SASEGT. V shed 5 bases and J shed 5 bases, with 15 bases lying between them. CDR3 size: 14 residues. CDR3: CASSHRTFGTEAFF. As DNA, the CDR3 is TGTGCCAGCAGTCACCGGACATTTGGAACTGAAGCTTTCTTT.

This clonotype has a handful of counts. The chain recombines TRBV29-1 with TRBJ2-7; D is perhaps TRBD1 (5 bases). This CDR3 has 11 amino acids. The germline V gene has CDR1 SQVTM and CDR2 ANQGSEA. V was cut by 4 bases and J by 4 bases, with 8 bases left in between. The CDR3, as DNA: TGCAGCGTTGCCCAGGGATACGAGCAGTACTTC. Its translation: CSVAQGYEQYF.

This clonotype turned up a few times. The gene calls are TRBV6-2 or TRBV6-3 and TRBJ2-4; a weak D match, TRBD1 (5 bases). This CDR3 is built from 16 residues. Trimming took 2 bases from V and 0 from J, leaving 11 bases between them. From germline, CDR1 is MNHEY and CDR2 SVGEGT. The CDR3 loop reads CASSYPRDRAKNIQYF. The DNA of the CDR3 is TGTGCCAGCAGTTACCCCAGAGACAGAGCCAAAAACATTCAGTACTTC.

This clonotype has ten or more counts. V is TRBV28 and J is TRBJ2-7; 8 positions agree with TRBD1. J was trimmed by 0 bases and V by 4 bases; bases with no gene match: 2. CDR1 MDHEN and CDR2 SYDVKM come from the germline V gene. This CDR3 is built from 14 residues. CDR3 bases: TGTGCCAGCAGTTCGACAGGGGACTCCTACGAGCAGTACTTC. Translation: CASSSTGDSYEQYF.

This rearrangement joins TRBV2 to TRBJ2-1; 8 bases match TRBD2. In germline, CDR1 is SNHLY, CDR2 FYNNEI. The CDR3 runs 15 residues. The V segment lost 8 bases and the J segment 1 base; nucleotides outside the gene matches: 7. The CDR3 DNA is TGTGCCAGCTTAGCCCTAGCGGGTTCCTACAATGAGCAGTTCTTC. Translation: CASLALAGSYNEQFF.

This clonotype was picked up a small number of times. This chain links TRBV18 with TRBJ1-1, with 7 bases identical to TRBD1. The germline V gene has CDR1 KGHSH and CDR2 LQKENI. CDR3 length equals 17 residues. After removal of 1 base from V and 7 bases from J, the junction contained 15 bases not matched to a gene. The CDR3 region has the DNA TGTGCCAGCTCACCACAAGGGGGACAGACAAAGACGGGTGAAGCTTTCTTT. Translation: CASSPQGGQTKTGEAFF.

Ten or more counts support this clonotype. This chain links TRBV30 with TRBJ1-2; no clear D. Trimming shortened V by 0 bases and J by 7 bases, and 12 bases separated the two germline ends. CDR1 is GTSNPN and CDR2 is SVGIG in the germline V gene (reference sequence). This CDR3 is built from 13 residues. CDR3 sequence reads: CAWSVQEFSGYTF. The CDR3 nucleotides read TGTGCCTGGAGTGTGCAGGAATTCTCTGGCTACACCTTC.

V usage is TRBV2 and J usage is TRBJ2-3, with a weak D call TRBD1 (6 bases). V lost 8 bases and J lost 13, with 16 bases in between. The CDR3 runs to 11 residues. Germline loops: CDR1 SNHLY, CDR2 FYNNEI. CDR3 in DNA: TGTGCCAGCGCCTTAAACCGGGACAAGTATTTT. Its protein is CASALNRDKYF. Supplemented by reference TRBV2 and TRBJ2-3, the full variable domain reads EPEVTQTPSHQVTQMGQEVILRCVPISNHLYFYWYRQILGQKVEFLVSFYNNEISEKSEIFDDQFSVERPDGSNFTLKIRSTKLEDSAMYFCASALNRDKYFGPGTRLTVL.

The chain combines TRBV7-2 with TRBJ1-5, with TRBD1 as a possible D gene (6 bases). Between the trimmed V and J ends, which lost 5 bases and 5 bases, there was a span of 28 bases. Looked up from germline, CDR1 is SGHTA and CDR2 is FQGNSA. The CDR3 length is 19 residues. The CDR3 DNA sequence: TGTGCCAGCAGCGAGTACAGGGAACTTCCAGAGGCGTCTCATCAGCCCCAGCATTTT. Its translation is CASSEYRELPEASHQPQHF.

The chain is built from TRBV15 and TRBJ2-5; D remains unclear. The CDR3 contains 12 residues. The germline gives CDR1 LNHNV, CDR2 YYDKDF (reference sequence). Trimming shortened V by 2 bases and J by 9 bases, and 10 bases separated the two germline ends. The CDR3 DNA sequence: TGTGCCACCAGCAGATCTCAGATGGCCCAGTACTTC. Translating gives CATSRSQMAQYF.